This entry features one T cell receptor (beta chain) sequence. Profiled with immunoSEQ multiplex PCR; TCRdb holds only in-frame clones, not every one. The data contain 490,000 or so clones, 70% to 90% of them seen just once; the ten biggest clones take up around 7.9%. The data were obtained in a study of blood T cell repertoires in COVID-19. V shed 8 bases, J shed 0 bases, and the junction held 6 bases outside the gene matches. CDR3 size: 15 residues. The V gene's germline CDR1 is SNHLY and CDR2 FYNNEI. The participants were between about 18 and 90 years old and came from about two dozen US areas. In assigning cohorts, the study relied on participant-reported clinical history.

The clonotype originates from an older woman who had recovered from COVID-19. The sequenced material came from PBMCs or T cells enriched from blood (not recorded which). The chain recombines TRBV2 with TRBJ1-3; TRBD1 aligns across 8 bases. The CDR3 region is CASRRQGSSGNTIYF. The CDR3 DNA sequence: TGTGCCAGCCGCCGACAGGGGAGCTCTGGAAACACCATATATTTT.